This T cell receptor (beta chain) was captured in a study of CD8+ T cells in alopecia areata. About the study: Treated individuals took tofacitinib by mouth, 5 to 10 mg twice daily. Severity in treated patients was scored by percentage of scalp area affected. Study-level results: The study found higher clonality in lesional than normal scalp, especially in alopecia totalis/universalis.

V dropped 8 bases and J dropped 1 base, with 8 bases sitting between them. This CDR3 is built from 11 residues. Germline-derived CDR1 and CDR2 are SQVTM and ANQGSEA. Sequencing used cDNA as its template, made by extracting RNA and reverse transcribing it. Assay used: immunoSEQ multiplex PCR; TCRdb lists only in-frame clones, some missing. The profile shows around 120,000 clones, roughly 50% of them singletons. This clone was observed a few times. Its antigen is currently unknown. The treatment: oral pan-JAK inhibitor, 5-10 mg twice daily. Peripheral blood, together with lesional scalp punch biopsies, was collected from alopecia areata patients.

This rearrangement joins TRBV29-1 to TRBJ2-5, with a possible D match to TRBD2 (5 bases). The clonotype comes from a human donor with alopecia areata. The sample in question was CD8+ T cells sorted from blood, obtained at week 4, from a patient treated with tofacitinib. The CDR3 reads CSSGSQETQYF. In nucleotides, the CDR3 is TGCAGCTCGGGGTCCCAAGAGACCCAGTACTTC. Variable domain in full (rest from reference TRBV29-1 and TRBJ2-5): SAVISQKPSRDICQRGTSLTIQCQVDSQVTMMFWYRQQPGQSLTLIATANQGSEATYESGFVIDKFPISRPNLTFSTLTVSNMSPEDSSIYLCSSGSQETQYFGPGTRLLVL.